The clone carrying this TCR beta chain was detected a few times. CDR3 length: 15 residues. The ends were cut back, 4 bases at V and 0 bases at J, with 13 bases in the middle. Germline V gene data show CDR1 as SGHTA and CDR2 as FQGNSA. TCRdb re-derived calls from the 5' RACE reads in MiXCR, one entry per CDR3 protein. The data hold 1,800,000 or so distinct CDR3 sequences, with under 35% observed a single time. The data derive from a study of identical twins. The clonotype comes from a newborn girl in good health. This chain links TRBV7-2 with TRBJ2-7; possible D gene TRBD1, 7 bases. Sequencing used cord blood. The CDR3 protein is CASSYTGEASYEQYF. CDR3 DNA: TGTGCCAGCAGCTATACAGGGGAGGCCTCCTACGAGCAGTACTTC.